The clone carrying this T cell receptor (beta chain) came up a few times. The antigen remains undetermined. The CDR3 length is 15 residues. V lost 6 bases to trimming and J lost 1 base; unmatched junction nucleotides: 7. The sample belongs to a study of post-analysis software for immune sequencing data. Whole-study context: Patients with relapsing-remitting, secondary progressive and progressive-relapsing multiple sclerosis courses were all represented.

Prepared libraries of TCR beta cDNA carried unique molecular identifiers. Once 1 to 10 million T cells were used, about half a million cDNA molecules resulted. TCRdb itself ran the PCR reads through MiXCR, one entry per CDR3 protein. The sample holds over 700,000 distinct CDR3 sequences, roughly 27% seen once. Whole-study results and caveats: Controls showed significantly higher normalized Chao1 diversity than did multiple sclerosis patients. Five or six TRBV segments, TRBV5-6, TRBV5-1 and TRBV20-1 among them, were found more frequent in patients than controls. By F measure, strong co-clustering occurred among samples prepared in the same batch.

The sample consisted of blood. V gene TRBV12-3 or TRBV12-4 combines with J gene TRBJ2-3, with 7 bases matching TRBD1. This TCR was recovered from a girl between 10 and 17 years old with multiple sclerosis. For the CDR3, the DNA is TGTGCCAGCAGGGGATACAGGGGACGCACAGATACGCAGTATTTT. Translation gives CASRGYRGRTDTQYF.